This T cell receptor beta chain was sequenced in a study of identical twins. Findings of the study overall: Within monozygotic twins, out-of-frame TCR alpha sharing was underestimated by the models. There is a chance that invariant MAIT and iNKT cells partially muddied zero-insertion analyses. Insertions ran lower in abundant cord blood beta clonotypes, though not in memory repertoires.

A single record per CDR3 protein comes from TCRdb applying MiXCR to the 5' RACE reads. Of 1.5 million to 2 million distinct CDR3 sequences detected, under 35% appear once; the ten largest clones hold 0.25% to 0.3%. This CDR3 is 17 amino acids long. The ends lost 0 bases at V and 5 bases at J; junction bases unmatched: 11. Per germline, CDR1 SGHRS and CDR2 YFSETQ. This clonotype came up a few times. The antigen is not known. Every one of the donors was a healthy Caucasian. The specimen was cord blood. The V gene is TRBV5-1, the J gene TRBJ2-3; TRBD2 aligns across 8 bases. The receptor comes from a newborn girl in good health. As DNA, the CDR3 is TGCGCCAGCAGCTTGGCAATTGAGCGGGGGCAGGGAGATACGCAGTATTTT. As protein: CASSLAIERGQGDTQYF.